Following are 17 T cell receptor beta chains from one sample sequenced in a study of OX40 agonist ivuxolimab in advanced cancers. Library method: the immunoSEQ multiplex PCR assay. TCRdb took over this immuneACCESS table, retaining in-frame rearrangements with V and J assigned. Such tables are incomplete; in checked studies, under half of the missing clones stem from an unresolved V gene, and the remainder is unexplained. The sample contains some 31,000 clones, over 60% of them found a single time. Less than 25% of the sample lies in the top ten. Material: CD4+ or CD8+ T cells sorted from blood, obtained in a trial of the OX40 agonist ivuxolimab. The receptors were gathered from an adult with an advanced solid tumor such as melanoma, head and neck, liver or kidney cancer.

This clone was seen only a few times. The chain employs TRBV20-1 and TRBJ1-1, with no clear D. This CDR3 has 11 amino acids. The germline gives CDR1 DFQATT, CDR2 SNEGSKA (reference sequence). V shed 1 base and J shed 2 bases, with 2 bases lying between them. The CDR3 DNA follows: TGCAGTGCTAGAGCAAACACTGAAGCTTTCTTT. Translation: CSARANTEAFF.

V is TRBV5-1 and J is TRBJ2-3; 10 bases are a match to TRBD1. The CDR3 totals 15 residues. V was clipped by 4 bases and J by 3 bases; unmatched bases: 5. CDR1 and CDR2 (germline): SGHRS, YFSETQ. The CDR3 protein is CASSPGQGRTDTQYF. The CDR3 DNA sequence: TGCGCCAGCAGCCCGGGACAGGGGAGGACAGATACGCAGTATTTT.

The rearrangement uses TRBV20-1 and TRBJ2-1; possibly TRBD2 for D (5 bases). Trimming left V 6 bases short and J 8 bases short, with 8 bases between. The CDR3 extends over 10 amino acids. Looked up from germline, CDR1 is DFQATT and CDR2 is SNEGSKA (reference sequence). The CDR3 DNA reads TGCAGTGCCCTCGGGGATGAGCAGTTCTTC. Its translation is CSALGDEQFF.

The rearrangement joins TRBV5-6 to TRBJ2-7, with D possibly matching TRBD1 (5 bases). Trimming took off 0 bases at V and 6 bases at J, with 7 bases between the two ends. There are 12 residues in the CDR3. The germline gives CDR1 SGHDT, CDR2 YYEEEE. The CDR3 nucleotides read TGTGCCAGCAGCTTGGCCCAGGGCGAGCAGTACTTC. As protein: CASSLAQGEQYF. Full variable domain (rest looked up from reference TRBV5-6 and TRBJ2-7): DAGVTQSPTHLIKTRGQQVTLRCSPKSGHDTVSWYQQALGQGPQFIFQYYEEEERQRGNFPDRFSGHQFPNYSSELNVNALLLGDSALYLCASSLAQGEQYFGPGTRLTVT.

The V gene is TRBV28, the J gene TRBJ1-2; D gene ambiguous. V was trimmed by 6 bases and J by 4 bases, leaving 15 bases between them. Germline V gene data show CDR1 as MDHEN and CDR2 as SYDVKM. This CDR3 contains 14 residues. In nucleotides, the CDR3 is TGTGCCAGCAGAACCAATACAGAGATCTATGGCTACACCTTC. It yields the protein CASRTNTEIYGYTF.

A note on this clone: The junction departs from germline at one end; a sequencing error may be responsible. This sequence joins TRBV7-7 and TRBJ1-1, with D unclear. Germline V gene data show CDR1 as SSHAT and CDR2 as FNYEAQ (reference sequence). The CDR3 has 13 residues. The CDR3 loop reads CASSLLMNTEAFF. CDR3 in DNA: TGTGCTAGCAGCTTATTGATGAACACTGAAGCTTTCTTT.

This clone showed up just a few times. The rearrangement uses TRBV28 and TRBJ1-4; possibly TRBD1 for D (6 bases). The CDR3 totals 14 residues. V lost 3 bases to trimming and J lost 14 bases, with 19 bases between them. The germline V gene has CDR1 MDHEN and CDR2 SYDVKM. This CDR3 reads CASSFLDSLGKLFF. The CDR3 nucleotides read TGTGCCAGCAGTTTTTTGGACAGTCTCGGTAAGCTGTTTTTT.

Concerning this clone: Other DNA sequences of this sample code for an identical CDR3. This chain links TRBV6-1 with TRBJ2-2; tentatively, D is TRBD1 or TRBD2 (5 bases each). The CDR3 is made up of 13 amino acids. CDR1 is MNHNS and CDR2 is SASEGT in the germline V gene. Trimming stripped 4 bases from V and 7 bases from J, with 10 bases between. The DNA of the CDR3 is TGTGCCAGCAGTGGGTGGGACGGCGGGGAGCTGTTTTTT. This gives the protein CASSGWDGGELFF.

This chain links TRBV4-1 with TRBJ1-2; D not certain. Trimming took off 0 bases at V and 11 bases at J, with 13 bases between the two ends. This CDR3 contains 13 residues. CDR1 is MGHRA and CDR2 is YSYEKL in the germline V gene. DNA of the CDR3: TGCGCCAGCAGCCAAGAACTGGCTGTACGGTACACCTTC. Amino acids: CASSQELAVRYTF.

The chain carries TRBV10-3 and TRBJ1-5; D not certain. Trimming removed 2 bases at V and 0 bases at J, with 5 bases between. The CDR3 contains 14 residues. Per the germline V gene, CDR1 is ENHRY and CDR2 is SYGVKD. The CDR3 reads CAISEGGSNQPQHF. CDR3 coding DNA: TGTGCCATCAGTGAGGGAGGTAGCAATCAGCCCCAGCATTTT.

For the CDR3, the DNA is TGTGCCAGCAGTGAAAGTCCCCGAAACGAGCAGTACTTC. It yields the protein CASSESPRNEQYF. This chain uses TRBV6-1 with TRBJ2-7; D call uncertain. The CDR3 has 13 amino acids. Between the trimmed V and J ends, which lost 2 bases and 5 bases, there was a span of 10 bases. Germline loops: CDR1 MNHNS, CDR2 SASEGT.

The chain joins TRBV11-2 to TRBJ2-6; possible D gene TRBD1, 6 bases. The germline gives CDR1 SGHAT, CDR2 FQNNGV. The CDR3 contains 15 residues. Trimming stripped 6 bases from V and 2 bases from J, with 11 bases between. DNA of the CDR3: TGTGCCAGCAGTTCCAGGGGAGCTGGGGCCAACGTCCTGACTTTC. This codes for CASSSRGAGANVLTF.

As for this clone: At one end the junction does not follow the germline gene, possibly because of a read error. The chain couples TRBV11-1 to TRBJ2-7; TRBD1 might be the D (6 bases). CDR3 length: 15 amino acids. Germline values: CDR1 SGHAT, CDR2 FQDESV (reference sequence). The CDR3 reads CASSLADRPIYEQYF. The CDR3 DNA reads TGTGCCAGCAGCCTAGCAGACAGGCCGATCTACGAGCAGTACTTC.

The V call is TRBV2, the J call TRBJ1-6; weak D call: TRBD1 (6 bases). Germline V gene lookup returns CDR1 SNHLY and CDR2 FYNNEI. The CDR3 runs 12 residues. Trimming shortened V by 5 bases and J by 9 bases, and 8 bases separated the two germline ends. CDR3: CASSNRVSPLHF. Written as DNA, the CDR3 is TGTGCCAGCAGTAACAGGGTTTCACCCCTCCACTTT.

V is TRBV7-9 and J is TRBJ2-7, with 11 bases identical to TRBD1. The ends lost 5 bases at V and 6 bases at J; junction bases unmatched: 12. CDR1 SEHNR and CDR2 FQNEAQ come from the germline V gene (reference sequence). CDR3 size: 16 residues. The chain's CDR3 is CASSHLNGQGAIEQYF. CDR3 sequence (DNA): TGTGCCAGCAGCCATCTGAATGGACAGGGGGCGATCGAGCAGTACTTC.

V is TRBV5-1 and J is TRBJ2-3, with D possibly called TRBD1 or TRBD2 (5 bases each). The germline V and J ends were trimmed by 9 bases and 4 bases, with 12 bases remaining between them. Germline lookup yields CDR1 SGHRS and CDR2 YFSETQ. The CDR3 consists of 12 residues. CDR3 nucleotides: TGCGCCACCAAGAGGGACGCAGATACGCAGTATTTT. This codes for CATKRDADTQYF. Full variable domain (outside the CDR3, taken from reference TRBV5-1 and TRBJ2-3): KAGVTQTPRYLIKTRGQQVTLSCSPISGHRSVSWYQQTPGQGLQFLFEYFSETQRNKGNFPGRFSGRQFSNSRSEMNVSTLELGDSALYLCATKRDADTQYFGPGTRLTVL.

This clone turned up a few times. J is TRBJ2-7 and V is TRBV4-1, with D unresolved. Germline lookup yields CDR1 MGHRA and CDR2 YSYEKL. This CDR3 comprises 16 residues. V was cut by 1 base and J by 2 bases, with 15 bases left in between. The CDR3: CASSQGLQEMAYEQYF. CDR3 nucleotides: TGCGCCAGCAGCCAAGGTCTGCAGGAGATGGCCTACGAGCAGTACTTC.